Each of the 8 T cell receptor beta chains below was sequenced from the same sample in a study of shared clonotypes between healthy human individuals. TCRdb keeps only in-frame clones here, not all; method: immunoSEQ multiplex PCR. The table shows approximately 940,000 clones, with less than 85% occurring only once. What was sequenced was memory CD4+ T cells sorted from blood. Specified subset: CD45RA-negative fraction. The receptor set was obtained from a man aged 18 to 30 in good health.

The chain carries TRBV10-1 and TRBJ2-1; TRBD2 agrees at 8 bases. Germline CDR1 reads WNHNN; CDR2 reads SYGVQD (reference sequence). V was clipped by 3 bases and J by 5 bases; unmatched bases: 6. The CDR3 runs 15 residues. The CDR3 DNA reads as TGCGCCAGCAGTGAAGCTAGCGGGCCAAACAATGAGCAGTTCTTC. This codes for CASSEASGPNNEQFF.

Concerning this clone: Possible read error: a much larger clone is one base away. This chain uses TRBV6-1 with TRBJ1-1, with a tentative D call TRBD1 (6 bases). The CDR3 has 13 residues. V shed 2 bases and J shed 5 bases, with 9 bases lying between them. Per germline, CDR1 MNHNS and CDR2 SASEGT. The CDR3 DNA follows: TGTGCCAGCAGTGAACAGGGGAAAACTGAAGCTTTCTTT. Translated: CASSEQGKTEAFF.

The CDR3 nucleotides are TGTGCCAGCAGCGAGGACAGGGGGCTGACAGATACGCAGTATTTT. Its translation: CASSEDRGLTDTQYF. The chain joins TRBV5-6 to TRBJ2-3; 11 bases align to TRBD1. This CDR3 is built from 15 residues. V lost 4 bases, J lost 3 bases, and 4 bases stayed unmatched. Per the germline V gene, CDR1 is SGHDT and CDR2 is YYEEEE.

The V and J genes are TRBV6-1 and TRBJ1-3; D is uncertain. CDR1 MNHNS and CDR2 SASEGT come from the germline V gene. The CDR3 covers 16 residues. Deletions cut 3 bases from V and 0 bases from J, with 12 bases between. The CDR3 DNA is TGTGCCAGCAGTGATTTGGGTTTAAGCTCTGGAAACACCATATATTTT. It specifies CASSDLGLSSGNTIYF.

This chain's CDR3 is CASSPTSGGPGQETQYF. CDR3 in DNA: TGTGCCAGCTCACCAACTAGCGGGGGGCCGGGGCAAGAGACCCAGTACTTC. The gene calls are TRBV18 and TRBJ2-5, with 12 positions matching TRBD2. This CDR3 is 17 amino acids long. V shed 2 bases, J shed 2 bases, and the junction held 6 bases outside the gene matches. Per germline, CDR1 KGHSH and CDR2 LQKENI.

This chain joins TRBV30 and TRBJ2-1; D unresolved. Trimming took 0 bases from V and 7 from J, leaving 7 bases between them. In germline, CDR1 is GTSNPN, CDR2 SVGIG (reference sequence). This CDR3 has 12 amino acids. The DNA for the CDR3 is TGTGCCTGGAGTGTATGGGCAAATGAGCAGTTCTTC. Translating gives CAWSVWANEQFF.

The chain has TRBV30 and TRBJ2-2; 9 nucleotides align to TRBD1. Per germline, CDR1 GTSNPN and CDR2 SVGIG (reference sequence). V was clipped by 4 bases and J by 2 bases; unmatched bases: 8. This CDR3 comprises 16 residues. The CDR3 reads CAWTQPGQGNTGELFF. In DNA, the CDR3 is TGTGCCTGGACCCAACCGGGACAGGGTAACACCGGGGAGCTGTTTTTT.

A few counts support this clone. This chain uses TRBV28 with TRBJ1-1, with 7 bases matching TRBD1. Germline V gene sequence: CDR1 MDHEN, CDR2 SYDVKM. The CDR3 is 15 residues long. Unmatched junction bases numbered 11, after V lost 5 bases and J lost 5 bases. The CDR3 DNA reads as TGTGCCAGCAGTCAACCTAAGGGGGCGCGGACTGAAGCTTTCTTT. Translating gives CASSQPKGARTEAFF. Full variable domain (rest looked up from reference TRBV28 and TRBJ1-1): DVKVTQSSRYLVKRTGEKVFLECVQDMDHENMFWYRQDPGLGLRLIYFSYDVKMKEKGDIPEGYSVSREKKERFSLILESASTNQTSMYLCASSQPKGARTEAFFGQGTRLTVV.